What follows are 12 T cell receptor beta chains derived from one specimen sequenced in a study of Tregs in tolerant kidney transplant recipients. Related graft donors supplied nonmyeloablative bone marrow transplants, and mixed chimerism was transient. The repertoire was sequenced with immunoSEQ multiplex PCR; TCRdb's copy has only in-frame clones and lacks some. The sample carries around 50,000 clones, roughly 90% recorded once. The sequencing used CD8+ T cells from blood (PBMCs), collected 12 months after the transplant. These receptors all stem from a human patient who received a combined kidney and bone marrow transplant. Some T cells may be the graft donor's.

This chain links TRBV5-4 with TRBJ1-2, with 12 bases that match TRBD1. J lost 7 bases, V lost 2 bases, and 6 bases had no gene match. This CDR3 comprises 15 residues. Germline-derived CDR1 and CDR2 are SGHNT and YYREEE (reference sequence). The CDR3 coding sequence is TGTGCCAGCAGCTTACCGGGACAGGGGGCGCGTGGCTACACCTTC. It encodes CASSLPGQGARGYTF.

Here the CDR3 reads CASSDSGRSYEQYF. The CDR3 bases are TGCGCCAGCAGCGATAGCGGGAGATCCTACGAGCAGTACTTC. The J gene is TRBJ2-7, the V gene TRBV4-3; TRBD2 agrees at 9 bases. The J segment lost 1 base and the V segment lost 5 bases, leaving 3 bases of the junction unmatched. The CDR3 is 14 residues long. Germline loops: CDR1 LGHNA, CDR2 YSLEER.

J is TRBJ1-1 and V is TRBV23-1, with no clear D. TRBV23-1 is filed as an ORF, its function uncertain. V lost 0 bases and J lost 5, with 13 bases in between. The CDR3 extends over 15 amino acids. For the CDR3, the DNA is TGCGCCAGCAGTCAATCGGCGGGTTGTGATACTGAAGCTTTCTTT. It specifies CASSQSAGCDTEAFF.

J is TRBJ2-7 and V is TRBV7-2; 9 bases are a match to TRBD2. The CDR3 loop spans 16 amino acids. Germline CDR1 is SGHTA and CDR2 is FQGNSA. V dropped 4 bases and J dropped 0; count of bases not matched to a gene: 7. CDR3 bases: TGTGCCAGCAGCTACCTCGGCGGGAGGGCCTCCTACGAGCAGTACTTC. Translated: CASSYLGGRASYEQYF. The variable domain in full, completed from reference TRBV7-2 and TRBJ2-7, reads GAGVSQSPSNKVTEKGKDVELRCDPISGHTALYWYRQSLGQGLEFLIYFQGNSAPDKSGLPSDRFSAERTGGSVSTLTIQRTQQEDSAVYLCASSYLGGRASYEQYFGPGTRLTVT.

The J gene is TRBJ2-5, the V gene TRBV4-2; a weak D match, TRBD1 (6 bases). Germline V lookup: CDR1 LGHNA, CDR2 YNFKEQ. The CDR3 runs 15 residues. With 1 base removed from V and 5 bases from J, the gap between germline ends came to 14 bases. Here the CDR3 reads CASSQGGGAPETQYF. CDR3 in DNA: TGTGCCAGCAGCCAAGGTGGGGGCGCTCCGGAGACCCAGTACTTC.

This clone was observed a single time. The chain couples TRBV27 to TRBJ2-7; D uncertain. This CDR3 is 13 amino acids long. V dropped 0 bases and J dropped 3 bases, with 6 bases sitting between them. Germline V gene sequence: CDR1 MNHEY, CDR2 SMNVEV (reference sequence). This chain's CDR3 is CASSLSLNYEQYF. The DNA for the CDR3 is TGTGCCAGCAGTTTATCCCTAAACTACGAGCAGTACTTC.

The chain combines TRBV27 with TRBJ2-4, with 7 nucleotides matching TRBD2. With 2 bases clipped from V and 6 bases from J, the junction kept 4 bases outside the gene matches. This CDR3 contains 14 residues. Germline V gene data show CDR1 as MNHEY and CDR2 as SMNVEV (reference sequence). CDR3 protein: CASSLKGEGNIQYF. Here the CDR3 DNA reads TGTGCCAGCAGTTTAAAAGGGGAGGGAAACATTCAGTACTTC.

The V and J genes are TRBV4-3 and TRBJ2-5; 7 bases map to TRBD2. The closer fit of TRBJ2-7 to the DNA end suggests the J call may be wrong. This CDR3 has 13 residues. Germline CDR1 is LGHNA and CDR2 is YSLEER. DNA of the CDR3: TGCGCCAGCAGCCACGGGGGGTCCTACGAGCAGTACTTC. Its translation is CASSHGGSYEQYF.

The CDR3 coding sequence is TGCGCCAGCAGCCAAGAATGGGACACCTACGAGCAGTACTTC. Translation: CASSQEWDTYEQYF. The chain uses TRBV4-3 and TRBJ2-7; D is possibly TRBD1 (6 bases). V lost 0 bases and J lost 2, with 8 bases in between. CDR1 and CDR2 (germline): LGHNA, YSLEER. This CDR3 has 14 amino acids.

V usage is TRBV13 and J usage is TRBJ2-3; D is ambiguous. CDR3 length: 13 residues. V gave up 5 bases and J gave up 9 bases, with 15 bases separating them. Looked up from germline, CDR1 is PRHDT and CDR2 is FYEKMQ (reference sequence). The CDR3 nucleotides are TGTGCCAGCAGCCCCCCCGAGGTTTGGACGCAGTATTTT. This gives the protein CASSPPEVWTQYF.

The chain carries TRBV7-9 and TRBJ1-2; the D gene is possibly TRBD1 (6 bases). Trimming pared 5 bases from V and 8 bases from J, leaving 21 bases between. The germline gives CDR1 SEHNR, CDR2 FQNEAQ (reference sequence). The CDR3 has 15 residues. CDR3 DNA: TGTGCCAGCAGCCCAACAGGGTCCCCTTCGTACGGCTACACCTTC. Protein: CASSPTGSPSYGYTF.

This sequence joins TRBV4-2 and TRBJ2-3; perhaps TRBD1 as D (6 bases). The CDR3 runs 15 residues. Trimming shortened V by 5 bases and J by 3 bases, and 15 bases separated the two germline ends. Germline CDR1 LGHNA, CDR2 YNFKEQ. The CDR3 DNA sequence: TGTGCCAGCAGCGAACAGGGCTCGGTTACAGATACGCAGTATTTT. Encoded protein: CASSEQGSVTDTQYF.